The 5 T cell receptor beta chains below come from one sample, sequenced in a study of cytomegalovirus exposure and HLA in healthy donors. Clones were sequenced by immunoSEQ multiplex PCR, and TCRdb holds only the in-frame ones, with some missing. The data show tens of thousands of clones, 90% to 97% seen once. Sequenced input: PBMCs. All receptors derive from a man between 18 and 29 years old in good health and CMV-seropositive.

This chain links TRBV4-1 with TRBJ2-3; 9 bases are a match to TRBD2. CDR1 MGHRA and CDR2 YSYEKL come from the germline V gene. The length of the CDR3 is 15 residues. Trimming removed 1 base from V and 6 bases from J; junction bases left unmatched: 5. CDR3 protein: CASSQGNSGRDTQYF. For the CDR3, the DNA is TGCGCCAGCAGCCAAGGTAACAGCGGGAGGGATACGCAGTATTTT.

This clone was counted a single time. Compared with germline, one end of the junction differs, possibly owing to a read error. The genes are TRBV9 and TRBJ1-1, with a weak D call TRBD1 (5 bases). The CDR3 is 13 residues long. CDR1 and CDR2 (germline): SGDLS, YYNGEE. CDR3 DNA: TGTGCCAGCAGCGTAGACCCGGGGGTTGAATCTTTCTTT. This translates into CASSVDPGVESFF.

The J gene is TRBJ2-7, the V gene TRBV7-6; 9 bases map to TRBD2. Trimming at V came to 1 base and at J to 6 bases, leaving 4 bases not matched to a gene. Germline V gene lookup returns CDR1 SGHVS and CDR2 FNYEAQ. The CDR3 spans 14 residues. Written as DNA, the CDR3 is TGTGCCAGCAGCTTAGAGGCTAGCGGGACCGAGCAGTACTTC. It yields the protein CASSLEASGTEQYF.

V and J are TRBV5-5 and TRBJ2-1; TRBD2 matches 8 bases. V trimming: 3 bases; J trimming: 5 bases; junction bases outside the gene matches: 4. The CDR3 length is 14 residues. Germline V gene data show CDR1 as SGHKS and CDR2 as YYEKEE (reference sequence). This chain's CDR3 is CASSSGTRDNEQFF. The CDR3, as DNA: TGTGCCAGCAGCTCCGGGACTAGGGACAATGAGCAGTTCTTC.

The genes are TRBV30 and TRBJ2-5, with TRBD2 matching over 14 bases. Germline lookup yields CDR1 GTSNPN and CDR2 SVGIG (reference sequence). V shed 0 bases and J 5 bases; nucleotides not matched to a gene: 8. The CDR3 has 17 residues. CDR3 sequence (DNA): TGTGCCTGGAGTGTCGGGACTAGCGGGAGCGCGCGGGAGACCCAGTACTTC. Translated: CAWSVGTSGSARETQYF.